The 21 T cell receptor beta chains below were found in one sample sequenced in a study of Ad26.COV2.S vaccination and SARS-CoV-2 variants. The table came from immunoSEQ multiplex PCR; TCRdb's copy has only in-frame clones and leaves some out. The table has about 680,000 clones, roughly 90% seen once; the top ten hold 1.5%. Sample treatment: roughly 20 received Ad26.COV2.S at low or high dose, single or two shots; 5 received placebo; per-sample allocation not given. After the first vaccine or placebo injection, samples were drawn on day 63. This sample comprised peripheral blood, obtained in a trial of Ad26.COV2.S vaccine versus placebo. These receptors originate from a person aged 18-60 years who received the Ad26.COV2.S COVID-19 vaccine or a placebo.

The chain recombines TRBV2 with TRBJ2-2; TRBD2 aligns across 9 bases. The CDR3 runs 16 residues. The V and J ends lost 5 bases and 6 bases, in that order; junction bases with no gene match: 10. Germline V gene data show CDR1 as SNHLY and CDR2 as FYNNEI. CDR3 protein: CASSRPKRGAAGELFF. Written as DNA, the CDR3 is TGTGCCAGCAGTCGCCCCAAGCGGGGGGCCGCCGGGGAGCTGTTTTTT. The full variable domain, rest sourced from reference TRBV2 and TRBJ2-2, is EPEVTQTPSHQVTQMGQEVILRCVPISNHLYFYWYRQILGQKVEFLVSFYNNEISEKSEIFDDQFSVERPDGSNFTLKIRSTKLEDSAMYFCASSRPKRGAAGELFFGEGSRLTVL.

The chain couples TRBV29-1 to TRBJ2-1; D is perhaps TRBD1 or TRBD2 (5 bases each). The CDR3 loop spans 13 amino acids. Per germline, CDR1 SQVTM and CDR2 ANQGSEA. V lost 8 bases to trimming and J lost 0 bases, with 11 bases between them. This CDR3 reads CSSGPDSYNEQFF. CDR3 in DNA: TGCAGCTCGGGACCCGACTCCTACAATGAGCAGTTCTTC.

Of note for this clone: Distinct nucleotide sequences in the sample also encode this CDR3. This rearrangement joins TRBV9 to TRBJ1-1; 9 bases fit TRBD1. CDR3 length: 14 amino acids. In germline, CDR1 is SGDLS, CDR2 YYNGEE. V lost 0 bases, J lost 3 bases, and 0 bases stayed unmatched. The CDR3 reads CASSVGQGDTEAFF. The CDR3 nucleotides are TGTGCCAGCAGCGTAGGACAGGGGGACACTGAAGCTTTCTTT. Filled out from reference TRBV9 and TRBJ1-1, the complete variable domain reads DSGVTQTPKHLITATGQRVTLRCSPRSGDLSVYWYQQSLDQGLQFLIQYYNGEERAKGNILERFSAQQFPDLHSELNLSSLELGDSALYFCASSVGQGDTEAFFGQGTRLTVV.

This sequence joins TRBV9 and TRBJ2-5; D possibly corresponds to TRBD2 (5 bases). This CDR3 is built from 14 residues. Germline V gene lookup returns CDR1 SGDLS and CDR2 YYNGEE. V shed 0 bases and J shed 0 bases, with 6 bases lying between them. CDR3 nucleotide sequence: TGTGCCAGCAGCGTAGCGGGGTACCAAGAGACCCAGTACTTC. It yields the protein CASSVAGYQETQYF.

This CDR3 reads CASSLDTRGGYGYTF. In nucleotides, the CDR3 is TGCGCCAGCAGCTTGGACACCCGAGGAGGCTATGGCTACACCTTC. The chain is built from TRBV5-1 and TRBJ1-2; D not certain. Trimming pared 0 bases from V and 4 bases from J, leaving 13 bases between. There are 15 residues in the CDR3. Germline V gives CDR1 SGHRS, CDR2 YFSETQ.

The CDR3 bases are TGTGCCAGCAGCAGAGACAGGGGGACTTTTTACGAGCAGTACTTC. The encoded protein is CASSRDRGTFYEQYF. This chain uses TRBV7-2 with TRBJ2-7; 9 bases fit TRBD1. The CDR3 consists of 15 residues. Germline loops: CDR1 SGHTA, CDR2 FQGNSA. V gave up 5 bases and J gave up 4 bases; unmatched junction bases: 9.

The chain carries TRBV21-1 and TRBJ1-5. TRBV21-1 is deemed a pseudogene. The length of the CDR3 is 17 residues. In nucleotides, the CDR3 is TGTGCCAGCAGCAAAGAAGCTGCCCGTGGGAACAATCAGCCCCAGCATTTT. It yields the protein CASSKEAARGNNQPQHF.

V usage is TRBV10-3 and J usage is TRBJ2-3; D may be TRBD1 (6 bases). Germline V gene lookup returns CDR1 ENHRY and CDR2 SYGVKD. V dropped 3 bases and J dropped 1 base, with 14 bases sitting between them. This CDR3 comprises 16 residues. The CDR3 reads CAISELPRGGTDTQYF. The CDR3 coding sequence is TGTGCCATCAGTGAACTCCCCAGGGGCGGCACAGATACGCAGTATTTT.

V gene TRBV4-1 combines with J gene TRBJ1-2; D gene uncertain. The CDR3 length is 15 residues. V dropped 0 bases and J dropped 1 base, with 9 bases sitting between them. Per the germline V gene, CDR1 is MGHRA and CDR2 is YSYEKL. CDR3 DNA: TGCGCCAGCAGCCAAGACCTCAGTAATAACTATGGCTACACCTTC. This encodes CASSQDLSNNYGYTF.

This clone was counted a single time. The rearrangement links TRBV6-6 to TRBJ2-2; D is possibly TRBD1 (5 bases). The V and J ends lost 0 bases and 15 bases respectively, with 14 bases between them. This CDR3 region has 13 residues. Germline lookup yields CDR1 MNHNY and CDR2 SVGAGI (reference sequence). The CDR3 DNA is TGTGCCAGCAGTTACTCGGGGCCAACGAGCGTGTTTTTT. Protein: CASSYSGPTSVFF.

Comments on this clone: Distinct nucleotide sequences in the sample also encode this CDR3. This rearrangement joins TRBV19 to TRBJ2-7, with TRBD1 matching over 10 bases. The germline CDR1 and CDR2 sequences are LNHDA and SQIVND (reference sequence). Trimming cost V 4 bases and J 3 bases; bases outside gene matches: 3. This CDR3 contains 14 residues. CDR3 region: CASSTRTGGYEQYF. The CDR3 nucleotides are TGTGCCAGTAGTACCCGGACAGGGGGCTACGAGCAGTACTTC.

J is TRBJ2-2 and V is TRBV3-1 (or the pseudogene TRBV3-2); D call uncertain. V lost 3 bases to trimming and J lost 2 bases, with 16 bases between them. The CDR3 consists of 17 residues. CDR1 LGHDT and CDR2 YNNKEL come from the germline V gene (reference sequence). CDR3 in amino acids: CASSHPPAPVNTGELFF. DNA for the CDR3: TGTGCCAGCAGCCACCCCCCGGCACCAGTCAACACCGGGGAGCTGTTTTTT.

The chain uses TRBV29-1 and TRBJ1-4; a weak D match, TRBD1 (5 bases). Germline CDR1 is SQVTM and CDR2 is ANQGSEA. The V gene lost 5 bases and the J gene lost 5 bases, with 12 bases spanning the gap. The CDR3 has 13 residues. The CDR3 DNA reads as TGCAGCGTTAATATTCAGGGAAATGAAAAACTGTTTTTT. Residues: CSVNIQGNEKLFF.

The rearrangement uses TRBV10-3 and TRBJ2-5, with 9 bases fitting TRBD2. The CDR3 runs 14 residues. Germline V gene data show CDR1 as ENHRY and CDR2 as SYGVKD. Germline trimming cut 10 bases from V and 2 bases from J; bases unmatched to any gene: 8. CDR3 loop: CASLAGDNQETQYF. CDR3 nucleotide sequence: TGTGCCAGTTTAGCGGGGGACAATCAAGAGACCCAGTACTTC.

The chain recombines TRBV6-1 with TRBJ1-1, with D unresolved. Trimming pared 0 bases from V and 9 bases from J, leaving 20 bases between. The CDR3 spans 16 residues. The germline V gene encodes CDR1 MNHNS and CDR2 SASEGT. This CDR3 is CASSEALVSPVAQAFF. CDR3 DNA: TGTGCCAGCAGTGAAGCGCTCGTGTCCCCGGTCGCGCAAGCTTTCTTT.

This clone appeared once. The chain has TRBV6-5 and TRBJ1-5; 7 nucleotides agree with TRBD1. V was clipped by 6 bases and J by 3 bases; unmatched bases: 8. The CDR3 runs 15 residues. Germline assignment: CDR1 MNHEY and CDR2 SVGAGI. CDR3 nucleotide sequence: TGTGCCAGCAGACCCCTCGGGACAGCCAATCAGCCCCAGCATTTT. Translation gives CASRPLGTANQPQHF.

The rearrangement joins TRBV7-8 to TRBJ1-5; D possibly corresponds to TRBD1 (6 bases). Germline assignment: CDR1 SGHVS and CDR2 FQNEAQ. This CDR3 is 17 amino acids long. The V and J ends lost 2 bases and 3 bases respectively, with 17 bases between them. The CDR3 DNA follows: TGTGCCAGCAGCTTAACTACAACAGGGTGGTCCAATCAGCCCCAGCATTTT. Its protein product is CASSLTTTGWSNQPQHF.

The rearrangement uses TRBV12-3 or TRBV12-4 and TRBJ1-1; no clear D gene. The CDR3 is made up of 12 amino acids. V was clipped by 3 bases and J by 10 bases, with 12 bases between them. The chain's CDR3 is CASSLGSLIAFF. Here the CDR3 DNA reads TGTGCCAGCAGTTTGGGCAGCTTAATAGCTTTCTTT.

CDR3 in amino acids: CATSDWGQGIMNEQFF. The CDR3 coding sequence is TGTGCCACCAGTGATTGGGGACAGGGGATAATGAATGAGCAGTTCTTC. The V and J genes are TRBV24-1 and TRBJ2-1; 10 bases are shared with TRBD1. Trimming at V came to 2 bases and at J to 7 bases, leaving 7 bases not matched to a gene. CDR1 and CDR2 from the germline V gene are KGHDR and SFDVKD. The CDR3 covers 16 residues.

This chain uses TRBV7-2 with TRBJ2-3; 7 bases are a match to TRBD2. V gave up 5 bases and J gave up 3 bases; unmatched junction bases: 11. Germline V gives CDR1 SGHTA, CDR2 FQGNSA. CDR3 size: 16 residues. CDR3 in DNA: TGTGCCAGCAGCCTCCGGGGTGGCGGGGGAACAGATACGCAGTATTTT. Amino acid sequence: CASSLRGGGGTDTQYF.

The chain combines TRBV6-2 or TRBV6-3 with TRBJ2-3, with D hard to call. CDR1 is MNHEY, CDR2 SVGEGT, per germline. This CDR3 comprises 14 residues. With 2 bases removed from V and 2 bases from J, the gap between germline ends came to 8 bases. The CDR3 spells CASSYIDYTDTQYF. The DNA of the CDR3 is TGTGCCAGCAGTTACATTGATTACACAGATACGCAGTATTTT.